This T cell receptor (beta chain) was profiled in a study of cytomegalovirus exposure and HLA in healthy donors. Overall study findings and caveats: TRBV6-2, TRBV6-3 and some other V segments were excluded as indistinguishable. V- and J-gene trimming in TCR beta was tied to a missense DCLRE1C variant by an analysis performed later.

On this clone itself: Its target is unknown.

The CDR3 is made up of 15 amino acids. The junction had 3 bases not matched to a gene; V was cut back by 2 bases and J by 2 bases. The germline V gene encodes CDR1 GTSNPN and CDR2 SVGIG (reference sequence). 60 Vbeta and 13 Jbeta primers were used in PCR. Sequencing used immunoSEQ multiplex PCR; TCRdb keeps in-frame clones, though not all of them. The sample records around 150,000 clones, less than 85% being singletons. This TCR came from a man in his forties in good health and CMV-seronegative. Sequenced input: PBMCs. J is TRBJ2-1 and V is TRBV30, with 10 bases identical to TRBD2. The CDR3 here is CAWSHSGGPYNEQFF. CDR3 DNA: TGTGCCTGGAGTCATAGCGGGGGGCCCTACAATGAGCAGTTCTTC.